This T cell receptor beta chain came from a study of blood T cell repertoires in COVID-19. About the study: The samples span acute and convalescent COVID-19 from the United States, Italy and Spain. PBMCs, B-cell-depleted T cells, or T cells provided the cDNA or gDNA that made up the material.

In the authors' methods: The assay estimated nucleated cells by amplifying reference gene primers. This table comes from immunoSEQ multiplex PCR, and its TCRdb copy is limited to in-frame clones, with some not included. V and J calls plus clone size are reproduced from that table; the DNA served to infer D and trimming. The sample shows roughly 130,000 clones, more than 75% of them seen only once. This CDR3 contains 16 residues. The germline CDR1 and CDR2 sequences are SNHLY and FYNNEI. V gave up 4 bases and J gave up 0 bases, with 15 bases separating them. The V and J genes are TRBV2 and TRBJ1-2, with D perhaps matching TRBD1 (5 bases). The specimen was peripheral blood. The sequence derives from a man older than 75 with acute or convalescent COVID-19. Here the CDR3 reads CASSGPPTAANYGYTF. The CDR3 DNA reads as TGTGCCAGCAGTGGACCCCCGACAGCCGCTAACTATGGCTACACCTTC. The full variable domain, rest sourced from reference TRBV2 and TRBJ1-2, is EPEVTQTPSHQVTQMGQEVILRCVPISNHLYFYWYRQILGQKVEFLVSFYNNEISEKSEIFDDQFSVERPDGSNFTLKIRSTKLEDSAMYFCASSGPPTAANYGYTFGSGTRLTVV.